This passage covers 25 T cell receptor beta chains from one sample sequenced in a study of blood T cell repertoires in COVID-19. Assay used: immunoSEQ multiplex PCR; TCRdb lists only in-frame clones, some missing. The sample contains about 240,000 clones, about 87% of which appear only once. The material sequenced was peripheral blood. The receptors here all came from a woman aged 70-85 years with active or convalescent COVID-19.

The chain uses TRBV4-3 and TRBJ2-7; weak D call: TRBD1 (6 bases). The length of the CDR3 is 17 residues. V was pared by 1 base and J by 3 bases, with 19 bases between. The germline V gene has CDR1 LGHNA and CDR2 YSLEER. The CDR3 sequence: CASSQGGGAGDLYEQYF. CDR3 in DNA: TGCGCCAGCAGCCAAGGAGGGGGTGCAGGGGACCTCTACGAGCAGTACTTC.

The DNA for the CDR3 is TGTGCCAGCAGTTACCCTGGCCCCGGGGATGGCAATCAGCCCCAGCATTTT. Translated, it gives CASSYPGPGDGNQPQHF. This chain joins TRBV6-2 or TRBV6-3 and TRBJ1-5; D ambiguous. The CDR3 sequence is 17 residues long. Germline V gene lookup returns CDR1 MNHEY and CDR2 SVGEGT. V lost 2 bases and J 2 bases, leaving 16 bases between the germline ends.

The genes are TRBV28 and TRBJ1-5; no firm D call. Trimming removed 6 bases at V and 2 bases at J, with 14 bases between. CDR1 is MDHEN and CDR2 is SYDVKM in the germline V gene. This CDR3 has 15 amino acids. The CDR3 loop reads CASSFQQLGNQPQHF. For the CDR3, the DNA is TGTGCCAGCAGCTTTCAACAGCTGGGCAATCAGCCCCAGCATTTT.

This rearrangement joins TRBV21-1 to TRBJ1-2. TRBV21-1 is noted as a pseudogene. The CDR3 runs 12 residues. CDR3 bases: TGTGCCAGCAGCAAAATTCGGGAGGGCTACACCTTC. It encodes CASSKIREGYTF.

Concerning this clone itself: This sample also contains other DNA sequences that code for the same CDR3. The V call is TRBV10-3, the J call TRBJ1-6, with no clear D. The V end lost 3 bases, the J end lost 4 bases, and 4 bases lay between the germline ends. The CDR3 has 13 residues. The germline gives CDR1 ENHRY, CDR2 SYGVKD. The CDR3 DNA reads TGTGCCATCAGTGATCAGTATAATTCACCCCTCCACTTT. It translates to CAISDQYNSPLHF.

The chain carries TRBV5-1 and TRBJ1-6, with unresolved D. V dropped 0 bases and J dropped 12 bases, with 13 bases sitting between them. Germline V gives CDR1 SGHRS, CDR2 YFSETQ. The CDR3 extends over 14 amino acids. CDR3 sequence reads: CASSLVEARRPLHF. The CDR3 DNA reads TGCGCCAGCAGCTTGGTAGAGGCTAGGAGACCCCTCCACTTT.

The V gene is TRBV7-9, the J gene TRBJ1-2; TRBD1 matches 7 bases. Germline CDR1 and CDR2: SEHNR and FQNEAQ (reference sequence). This CDR3 region has 15 residues. The V gene end was trimmed by 3 bases and the J gene end by 4 bases; junction bases not matched to a gene: 8. The DNA for the CDR3 is TGTGCCAGCAGCTTGAAAGGGGGCGAAGGCTATGGCTACACCTTC. Translated: CASSLKGGEGYGYTF.

The chain is built from TRBV4-3 and TRBJ1-6; the match to TRBD1 covers 9 bases. Germline V lookup: CDR1 LGHNA, CDR2 YSLEER. CDR3 length: 17 amino acids. The junction had 5 bases not matched to a gene; V was cut back by 4 bases and J by 1 base. CDR3: CASSRTGEGSYNSPLHF. The CDR3 bases are TGCGCCAGCAGCCGGACAGGGGAAGGATCCTATAATTCACCCCTCCACTTT.

This clone was found a few times. The J gene is TRBJ1-5, the V gene TRBV19, with 9 bases lining up with TRBD1. J lost 10 bases, V lost 7 bases, and 8 bases had no gene match. CDR3 length: 13 residues. CDR1 and CDR2 (germline): LNHDA, SQIVND (reference sequence). The CDR3 DNA follows: TGTGCCAGTACTCATATGGGACAGGGTCCCCAGCATTTT. Translating gives CASTHMGQGPQHF.

The rearrangement links TRBV10-3 to TRBJ1-3, with D possibly matching TRBD1 (6 bases). The CDR3 has 14 residues. The V gene's germline CDR1 is ENHRY and CDR2 SYGVKD. The V gene lost 2 bases and the J gene lost 4 bases, with 9 bases spanning the gap. CDR3 residues: CAISERDTGNTIYF. For the CDR3, the DNA is TGTGCCATCAGTGAGCGGGACACGGGAAACACCATATATTTT.

There are many counts of this clone. V usage is TRBV27 and J usage is TRBJ1-5; D ambiguous. The CDR3 contains 14 residues. Trimming removed 3 bases from V and 0 bases from J, with 6 bases in between. Germline CDR1 reads MNHEY; CDR2 reads SMNVEV (reference sequence). CDR3 bases: TGTGCCAGCAGTTTGGTCGGTAGCAATCAGCCCCAGCATTTT. The encoded protein is CASSLVGSNQPQHF.

The V and J genes are TRBV5-8 and TRBJ2-3; 8 nucleotides agree with TRBD2. The CDR3 length is 13 residues. J gave up 5 bases and V 9 bases, and 8 bases lay outside the gene matches. Germline V gene data show CDR1 as SGHTS and CDR2 as YDEGEE. The CDR3 DNA is TGTGCCACTGCGGGGGGCTTTAAAGATACGCAGTATTTT. Residues: CATAGGFKDTQYF.

V gene TRBV7-6 combines with J gene TRBJ1-4; D is perhaps TRBD1 (6 bases). Trimming took 9 bases from V and 0 from J, leaving 11 bases between them. This CDR3 region has 14 residues. The germline V gene encodes CDR1 SGHVS and CDR2 FNYEAQ. CDR3 in amino acids: CASTTGPTNEKLFF. Here the CDR3 DNA reads TGTGCCAGTACAACAGGGCCAACTAATGAAAAACTGTTTTTT.

The rearrangement joins TRBV12-3 or TRBV12-4 to TRBJ1-5; unclear D gene. The V end lost 1 base, the J end lost 2 bases, and 3 bases lay between the germline ends. CDR3 size: 13 residues. CDR3 in DNA: TGTGCCAGCAGTTTAGTCGGCAATCAGCCCCAGCATTTT. Protein sequence: CASSLVGNQPQHF.

This clone came up a few times. This chain links TRBV27 with TRBJ2-7, with 7 nucleotides matching TRBD2. Germline lookup yields CDR1 MNHEY and CDR2 SMNVEV (reference sequence). V shed 5 bases and J 2 bases; nucleotides not matched to a gene: 3. This CDR3 has 13 amino acids. Here the CDR3 DNA reads TGTGCCAGCAGTGCACGGGGGGCCTACGAGCAGTACTTC. The encoded protein is CASSARGAYEQYF.

The V call is TRBV7-9, the J call TRBJ1-2, with 7 nucleotides matching TRBD1. CDR3 length: 14 amino acids. V lost 3 bases and J lost 1; bases outside the gene matches: 2. The germline V gene encodes CDR1 SEHNR and CDR2 FQNEAQ (reference sequence). The CDR3 region is CASSFGTDNYGYTF. DNA for the CDR3: TGTGCCAGCAGCTTCGGGACAGATAACTATGGCTACACCTTC.

The chain recombines TRBV6-5 with TRBJ1-1, with 11 positions matching TRBD1. Germline V gene data show CDR1 as MNHEY and CDR2 as SVGAGI. V lost 0 bases and J lost 10; bases outside the gene matches: 4. The CDR3 is made up of 14 amino acids. CDR3 in DNA: TGTGCCAGCAGTTACTCGGACAGGGGGCGAGCAGCTTTCTTT. It translates to CASSYSDRGRAAFF.

The chain joins TRBV7-8 to TRBJ1-1; 9 bases align to TRBD1. Per the germline V gene, CDR1 is SGHVS and CDR2 is FQNEAQ. V shed 0 bases and J 8 bases; nucleotides not matched to a gene: 1. This CDR3 is 13 amino acids long. The CDR3 is CASSLAGTGEAFF. In nucleotides, the CDR3 is TGTGCCAGCAGCTTAGCCGGGACAGGGGAAGCTTTCTTT. Based on the CDR3 plus reference TRBV7-8 and TRBJ1-1, the full variable domain is GAGVSQSPRYKVAKRGQDVALRCDPISGHVSLFWYQQALGQGPEFLTYFQNEAQLDKSGLPSDRFFAERPEGSVSTLKIQRTQQEDSAVYLCASSLAGTGEAFFGQGTRLTVV.

The V and J genes are TRBV4-3 and TRBJ1-1, with D possibly matching TRBD1 (6 bases). V lost 3 bases and J 6 bases, leaving 17 bases between the germline ends. The CDR3 sequence is 15 residues long. The germline V gene encodes CDR1 LGHNA and CDR2 YSLEER. CDR3 protein: CASSQGTGNYAEAFF. In DNA form, the CDR3 reads TGCGCCAGCAGCCAGGGAACAGGGAATTACGCTGAAGCTTTCTTT.

The chain carries TRBV3-1 (or the pseudogene TRBV3-2) and TRBJ1-1; D is unresolved. Looked up from germline, CDR1 is LGHDT and CDR2 is YNNKEL (reference sequence). V was clipped by 3 bases and J by 11 bases, with 10 bases between them. This CDR3 is 11 amino acids long. For the CDR3, the DNA is TGTGCCAGCAGCCACCTAGGGAGGGCTTTCTTT. This encodes CASSHLGRAFF.

The chain combines TRBV27 with TRBJ2-2; D ambiguous. V lost 6 bases to trimming and J lost 1 base, with 6 bases between them. Germline loops: CDR1 MNHEY, CDR2 SMNVEV (reference sequence). The CDR3 has 13 amino acids. The CDR3 region has the DNA TGTGCCAGCAGGGCAGGGAACACCGGGGAGCTGTTTTTT. Its protein is CASRAGNTGELFF.

For this clone: The same CDR3 arises from other DNA sequences in this sample as well. This chain uses TRBV9 with TRBJ1-1; TRBD1 agrees at 7 bases. The CDR3 has 13 residues. The V gene end was trimmed by 2 bases and the J gene end by 5 bases; junction bases not matched to a gene: 3. Germline V CDR1 and CDR2: SGDLS, YYNGEE. CDR3 in DNA: TGTGCCAGCAGCGTGGGCAGGGGGACTGAAGCTTTCTTT. Encoded protein: CASSVGRGTEAFF.

The V gene is TRBV29-1, the J gene TRBJ1-1; unclear D gene. The length of the CDR3 is 13 residues. Germline values: CDR1 SQVTM, CDR2 ANQGSEA. Trimming shortened V by 1 base and J by 2 bases, and 8 bases separated the two germline ends. This CDR3 is CSVEGHRNTEAFF. The CDR3 nucleotides read TGCAGCGTTGAAGGACACCGAAACACTGAAGCTTTCTTT.

This clone was seen only once. The chain carries TRBV5-1 and TRBJ1-3; 7 bases agree with TRBD1. Germline CDR1 is SGHRS and CDR2 is YFSETQ. V was pared by 0 bases and J by 8 bases, with 11 bases of the junction left unmatched. CDR3 length equals 16 residues. CDR3 loop: CASSLGRDRGLDTIYF. The CDR3 nucleotides are TGCGCCAGCAGCTTGGGGAGGGACAGAGGGCTCGACACCATATATTTT. Drawing the rest from reference TRBV5-1 and TRBJ1-3, the complete variable domain is KAGVTQTPRYLIKTRGQQVTLSCSPISGHRSVSWYQQTPGQGLQFLFEYFSETQRNKGNFPGRFSGRQFSNSRSEMNVSTLELGDSALYLCASSLGRDRGLDTIYFGEGSWLTVV.

The rearrangement joins TRBV6-2 or TRBV6-3 to TRBJ1-2; TRBD1 matches at 10 bases. Germline V lookup: CDR1 MNHEY, CDR2 SVGEGT. This CDR3 region has 15 residues. Losses at the gene ends were 0 bases for V and 8 bases for J; bases not matched to a gene: 6. The CDR3: CASSYSFGTGEGYTF. For the CDR3, the DNA is TGTGCCAGCAGTTACTCCTTCGGGACAGGGGAAGGCTACACCTTC.